This T cell receptor beta chain was sequenced in a study of T cell repertoires in cytomegalovirus infection. On the study more broadly: CMV epitopes used comprised recently identified HLA-C-restricted ones and well-studied HLA-B-restricted ones. Overall study results and limits: The ex vivo response showed dominance by HLA-C-restricted CMV-specific TCR beta clonotypes.

V dropped 5 bases and J dropped 2 bases, with 13 bases sitting between them. The germline V gene has CDR1 DFQATT and CDR2 SNEGSKA (reference sequence). The CDR3 extends over 14 amino acids. TCRdb processed the reads anew with MiXCR; each CDR3 protein has one entry. This sample has 640,000 or so distinct CDR3 sequences, with roughly 36% found just once. Worth noting for this clonotype: What it binds is unknown.

The rearrangement joins TRBV20-1 to TRBJ2-1, with D perhaps matching TRBD2 (6 bases). The clonotype comes from a human donor in good health (CMV status not recorded). Some clones in this sample may be carry-over from other donors' samples. Sequencing was performed on cultured PBMCs, taken from culture after CMV antigen stimulation. CDR3 DNA sequence: TGCAGTGCTTGGGCGGCTAGCGCCTACAATGAGCAGTTCTTC. As protein: CSAWAASAYNEQFF.